A single sample gave rise to the 26 T cell receptor beta chains below, sequenced in a study of T-cell reconstitution after alpha-beta-depleted transplantation in children. Unique molecular identifiers were used in preparing the TCRbeta library. Using its own MiXCR run on the PCR reads, TCRdb lists one record per CDR3 protein. This sample has 95,000 to 120,000 distinct CDR3 sequences, with 5% to 7% found just once. The sample consisted of PBMCs, mostly from graft donor cells, taken 360 days after TCRalphabeta/CD19-depleted stem cell transplant. All receptors come from a male patient between 2 and 15 years old who had a stem cell transplant for acute lymphoblastic leukemia, so the T cells may come from the graft donor.

This clonotype has more than one count but fewer than ten. The chain couples TRBV28 to TRBJ1-1, with 7 bases fitting TRBD1. Unmatched junction bases numbered 4, after V lost 2 bases and J lost 1 base. CDR3 length equals 15 residues. From germline, CDR1 is MDHEN and CDR2 SYDVKM. CDR3 in amino acids: CASSLTRTGNTEAFF. In DNA form, the CDR3 reads TGTGCCAGCAGTTTAACCAGGACAGGGAACACTGAAGCTTTCTTT.

The sample holds many counts of this clonotype. The chain combines TRBV7-9 with TRBJ2-7, with 9 bases aligning to TRBD1. The CDR3 spans 13 residues. After removal of 6 bases from V and 5 bases from J, the junction contained 5 bases not matched to a gene. Germline CDR1 SEHNR, CDR2 FQNEAQ (reference sequence). Here the CDR3 DNA reads TGTGCCAGCAGATCCGGGACAGGGAACGAGCAGTACTTC. Its protein product is CASRSGTGNEQYF.

This clonotype was observed a few times. The chain uses TRBV9 and TRBJ1-1; 7 bases line up with TRBD1. The CDR3 length is 15 residues. J lost 2 bases, V lost 4 bases, and 8 bases had no gene match. CDR1 and CDR2 from the germline V gene are SGDLS and YYNGEE. The chain's CDR3 is CASSKWTGLNTEAFF. DNA of the CDR3: TGTGCCAGCAGCAAATGGACAGGATTAAACACTGAAGCTTTCTTT.

This clonotype was observed many times. The CDR3, as DNA: TGTGCCAGCAGCGCCGTAGAAGATGAGCAGTTCTTC. Amino acid sequence: CASSAVEDEQFF. The chain uses TRBV9 and TRBJ2-1; D unclear. Germline-derived CDR1 and CDR2 are SGDLS and YYNGEE. The V gene lost 3 bases and the J gene lost 8 bases, with 9 bases spanning the gap. The CDR3 contains 12 residues.

This clonotype came up many times. The rearrangement links TRBV12-3 or TRBV12-4 to TRBJ1-1; unclear D gene. V shed 3 bases and J shed 6 bases, with 8 bases lying between them. This CDR3 has 12 amino acids. DNA of the CDR3: TGTGCCAGCAGTTTGAGTAGTCCTGAAGCTTTCTTT. Protein sequence: CASSLSSPEAFF.

About this clonotype: Just one base apart from a much larger clone, this may be a read error. CDR3 amino acids: CASSLGPANVQFF. The CDR3 DNA sequence: TGTGCCAGCAGCTTGGGTCCCGCCAATGTGCAGTTCTTC. The chain combines TRBV5-8 with TRBJ2-1; D gene uncertain. The length of the CDR3 is 13 residues. The germline gives CDR1 SGHTS, CDR2 YDEGEE.

This CDR3 is CASSSPTGGEQGEQYF. In DNA, the CDR3 is TGTGCCAGCAGTTCCCCCACAGGGGGCGAACAGGGCGAGCAGTACTTC. V usage is TRBV27 and J usage is TRBJ2-7; 9 nucleotides agree with TRBD1. Trimming removed 4 bases from V and 6 bases from J; junction bases left unmatched: 13. This CDR3 is built from 16 residues. From germline, CDR1 is MNHEY and CDR2 SMNVEV (reference sequence).

This clonotype was seen repeatedly, ten times or more. The rearrangement uses TRBV20-1 and TRBJ2-3; D is perhaps TRBD1 (6 bases). Per the germline V gene, CDR1 is DFQATT and CDR2 is SNEGSKA (reference sequence). Trimming shortened V by 0 bases and J by 4 bases, and 14 bases separated the two germline ends. The CDR3 runs 15 residues. CDR3 nucleotide sequence: TGCAGTGCTAGAGATTGGGCAGGGGTGCCAGATACGCAGTATTTT. It translates to CSARDWAGVPDTQYF.

The CDR3 reads CASSNQGRSPLHF. The CDR3 DNA reads TGTGCCAGCAGTAATCAGGGTAGATCACCCCTCCACTTT. This chain links TRBV27 with TRBJ1-6, with a possible D match to TRBD1 (5 bases). The germline V and J ends were trimmed by 5 bases and 10 bases, with 12 bases remaining between them. CDR1 and CDR2 (germline): MNHEY, SMNVEV (reference sequence). The CDR3 is 13 residues long.

In its sample, this clonotype is medium-sized. V and J are TRBV7-8 and TRBJ1-2, with TRBD1 matching over 8 bases. The length of the CDR3 is 14 residues. V was clipped by 3 bases and J by 5 bases; unmatched bases: 5. Germline V gene sequence: CDR1 SGHVS, CDR2 FQNEAQ. The CDR3 region is CASSFDRGGYGYTF. CDR3 coding DNA: TGTGCCAGCAGCTTTGACAGGGGAGGGTATGGCTACACCTTC.

CDR3 bases: TGCAGTGCTCAGGAGCGGGAGTATGCCTACGAGCAGTACTTC. Its translation is CSAQEREYAYEQYF. This chain joins TRBV20-1 and TRBJ2-7, with 8 bases matching TRBD2. Trimming cost V 5 bases and J 2 bases; bases outside gene matches: 8. Germline V gene sequence: CDR1 DFQATT, CDR2 SNEGSKA (reference sequence). This CDR3 region has 14 residues.

This clonotype was counted a few times. One end of the junction varies from germline; a read error may be responsible. This rearrangement joins TRBV19 to TRBJ1-2; D is unclear. Germline V CDR1 and CDR2: LNHDA, SQIVND (reference sequence). CDR3 size: 15 residues. CDR3 DNA sequence: TGTGCCAGTAGTATAGGGACGGCTTACTACTATGACTACACCTTC. Amino acids: CASSIGTAYYYDYTF.

This clonotype came up a few times. This sequence joins TRBV28 and TRBJ2-2, with D hard to call. V was shortened by 5 bases and J by 3 bases, with 7 bases between the two germline ends. This CDR3 comprises 13 residues. The germline CDR1 and CDR2 sequences are MDHEN and SYDVKM. This CDR3 reads CASSLTYTGELFF. The CDR3 bases are TGTGCCAGCAGTCTGACATACACCGGGGAGCTGTTTTTT. Full variable domain (rest looked up from reference TRBV28 and TRBJ2-2): DVKVTQSSRYLVKRTGEKVFLECVQDMDHENMFWYRQDPGLGLRLIYFSYDVKMKEKGDIPEGYSVSREKKERFSLILESASTNQTSMYLCASSLTYTGELFFGEGSRLTVL.

This clonotype came up many times. V usage is TRBV24-1 and J usage is TRBJ2-2, with a tentative D call TRBD1 (6 bases). V was shortened by 1 base and J by 5 bases, with 10 bases between the two germline ends. CDR1 is KGHDR and CDR2 is SFDVKD in the germline V gene. The CDR3 covers 15 residues. CDR3 protein: CATSDFLTGTGELFF. CDR3 nucleotides: TGTGCCACCAGTGATTTCCTCACAGGGACCGGGGAGCTGTTTTTT.

CDR3 in DNA: TGTGCCAGCAGTTACTCCCCGGGCCTTATCCCCAATCAGCCCCAGCATTTT. This gives the protein CASSYSPGLIPNQPQHF. The chain joins TRBV6-5 to TRBJ1-5; the D is unclear. CDR3 length: 17 amino acids. In germline, CDR1 is MNHEY, CDR2 SVGAGI. V shed 0 bases and J shed 3 bases, with 15 bases lying between them.

This clonotype was seen many times. The V call is TRBV7-2, the J call TRBJ2-7; D call uncertain. This CDR3 spans 8 amino acids. The ends were cut back, 3 bases at V and 10 bases at J, with 1 base in the middle. The germline gives CDR1 SGHTA, CDR2 FQGNSA. CDR3 DNA sequence: TGTGCCAGCAGCTTCCAGTACTTC. It codes for CASSFQYF.

This clonotype showed up many times. CDR3 in DNA: TGTGCCAGCAGCCTTTTCGGGACCACAGATACGCAGTATTTT. It specifies CASSLFGTTDTQYF. The chain joins TRBV9 to TRBJ2-3, with D perhaps assigned TRBD1 or TRBD2 (5 bases each). Trimming shortened V by 4 bases and J by 2 bases, and 11 bases separated the two germline ends. Germline V gives CDR1 SGDLS, CDR2 YYNGEE. The CDR3 consists of 14 residues.

Ten or more counts support this clonotype. This chain joins TRBV2 and TRBJ2-2; 12 bases match TRBD2. The CDR3 covers 15 residues. The V and J ends lost 8 bases and 1 base, in that order; junction bases with no gene match: 2. Germline V gene data show CDR1 as SNHLY and CDR2 as FYNNEI. The CDR3 region is CASRTSGVNTGELFF. The CDR3 DNA follows: TGTGCCAGCCGGACTAGCGGGGTGAACACCGGGGAGCTGTTTTTT.

This clonotype was observed at least ten times. The V call is TRBV13, the J call TRBJ2-7; D is undetermined. Germline loops: CDR1 PRHDT, CDR2 FYEKMQ (reference sequence). CDR3 length equals 15 residues. The germline V and J ends were trimmed by 2 bases and 0 bases, with 11 bases remaining between them. The CDR3 protein is CASSLLDGSSYEQYF. The CDR3 DNA reads TGTGCCAGCAGCTTATTGGACGGTAGCTCCTACGAGCAGTACTTC.

This clonotype was observed many times. The chain carries TRBV29-1 and TRBJ2-1, with a possible D match to TRBD2 (6 bases). Germline V gives CDR1 SQVTM, CDR2 ANQGSEA. This CDR3 spans 13 amino acids. Trimming cost V 7 bases and J 2 bases, with 12 bases left between them. CDR3 coding DNA: TGCAGCGCCGACGGGGGAACCTACAATGAGCAGTTCTTC. Translated, it gives CSADGGTYNEQFF.

On this clonotype itself: One end of the junction varies from germline; a read error may be responsible. The rearrangement links TRBV3-1 to TRBJ1-1, with D perhaps TRBD1 (5 bases). The CDR3 is 17 residues long. Per germline, CDR1 LGHDT and CDR2 YNNKEL (reference sequence). The CDR3 DNA sequence: TGTGCCACCAGCCAAGATTTACGACAGACCCGTCGGCTAGAAGCTTTCTTT. Amino acids: CATSQDLRQTRRLEAFF. Variable domain in full (rest from reference TRBV3-1 and TRBJ1-1): DTAVSQTPKYLVTQMGNDKSIKCEQNLGHDTMYWYKQDSKKFLKIMFSYNNKELIINETVPNRFSPKSPDKAHLNLHINSLELGDSAVYFCATSQDLRQTRRLEAFFGQGTRLTVV.

A word on this clonotype: A read error may explain this, as a much larger clone is one base away. This rearrangement joins TRBV10-3 to TRBJ2-5; 9 bases map to TRBD1. J gave up 5 bases and V 4 bases, and 11 bases lay outside the gene matches. Germline V gives CDR1 ENHRY, CDR2 SYGVKD. The CDR3 is 16 amino acids. The CDR3 reads CAISAEPGQGRETQYF. The CDR3 DNA sequence: TGTGCCATCAGTGCGGAACCGGGACAGGGTCGGGAGACCCAGTACTTC.

Here the CDR3 DNA reads TGTATCGGCAGATACCAGGGAGAGACCCAGTACTTC. It translates to CIGRYQGETQYF. This sequence joins TRBV7-9 and TRBJ2-5, with a tentative D call TRBD1 (5 bases). CDR3 length equals 12 residues. The germline gives CDR1 SEHNR, CDR2 FQNEAQ (reference sequence). Combining the CDR3 with reference TRBV7-9 and TRBJ2-5 gives the whole variable domain DTGVSQNPRHKITKRGQNVTFRCDPISEHNRLYWYRQTLGQGPEFLTYFQNEAQLEKSRLLSDRFSAERPKGSFSTLEIQRTEQGDSAMYLCIGRYQGETQYFGPGTRLLVL.

This clonotype was observed a few times. The chain employs TRBV28 and TRBJ2-7; no firm D call. Germline V lookup: CDR1 MDHEN, CDR2 SYDVKM. The CDR3 loop spans 14 amino acids. V shed 7 bases and J shed 0 bases, with 13 bases lying between them. The CDR3 sequence is CASNLPGFSYEQYF. The CDR3 region has the DNA TGTGCCAGCAACCTACCCGGGTTCTCCTACGAGCAGTACTTC.

The V call is TRBV18, the J call TRBJ2-7, with 11 bases matching TRBD2. Germline loops: CDR1 KGHSH, CDR2 LQKENI. There are 13 residues in the CDR3. V dropped 4 bases and J dropped 6; count of bases not matched to a gene: 2. The CDR3 DNA is TGTGCCAGCTCACGAGGACTAGCGGGCGAGCAGTACTTC. Encoded protein: CASSRGLAGEQYF.

In this sample, this clonotype turned up a few times. The rearrangement links TRBV4-1 to TRBJ2-3; D gene unclear. Between the trimmed V and J ends, which lost 5 bases and 4 bases, there was a span of 7 bases. Germline CDR1 MGHRA, CDR2 YSYEKL. This CDR3 contains 12 residues. CDR3 sequence (DNA): TGCGCCAGCAGCATCCAAGCAGATACGCAGTATTTT. This encodes CASSIQADTQYF.